The next 31 T cell receptor beta chains were all read from a single sample in a study of blood T cell repertoires in COVID-19. The assay was immunoSEQ multiplex PCR, and TCRdb's table has in-frame clones only and misses some. The table lists around 75,000 clones, around 90% of them singletons, with about 20% in the top ten. The sequenced sample was peripheral blood. The receptors were gathered from a human donor in a cohort sampled during active COVID-19.

The rearrangement joins TRBV3-1 (or the pseudogene TRBV3-2) to TRBJ2-1; 12 bases align to TRBD1. Germline V gene data show CDR1 as LGHDT and CDR2 as YNNKEL (reference sequence). J lost 7 bases, V lost 0 bases, and 4 bases had no gene match. The CDR3 is 16 amino acids. The CDR3 nucleotides are TGTGCCAGCAGCCAAGAGGGACAGGGGGCAGGGAATGAGCAGTTCTTC. This sequence encodes CASSQEGQGAGNEQFF.

The chain has TRBV6-2 or TRBV6-3 and TRBJ2-6; 7 bases fit TRBD1. The trim removed 2 bases at V and 0 bases at J, leaving 4 bases unmatched. Germline values: CDR1 MNHEY, CDR2 SVGEGT. This CDR3 spans 17 amino acids. CDR3 DNA sequence: TGTGCCAGCAGTTACCGGACAGGCCCCTCTGGGGCCAACGTCCTGACTTTC. This encodes CASSYRTGPSGANVLTF.

The chain uses TRBV6-5 and TRBJ1-3; D perhaps matches TRBD1 (6 bases). CDR1 MNHEY and CDR2 SVGAGI come from the germline V gene. V shed 8 bases and J shed 4 bases, with 15 bases lying between them. This CDR3 comprises 14 residues. CDR3 DNA: TGTGCCAGCCAGGGGTCCAGCGGCGGAAACACCATATATTTT. It yields the protein CASQGSSGGNTIYF.

CDR3 residues: CASSWGGPPYEQYF. As DNA, the CDR3 is TGTGCCAGCAGTTGGGGGGGCCCCCCCTACGAGCAGTACTTC. The chain employs TRBV28 and TRBJ2-7; weak D call: TRBD2 (7 bases). Germline CDR1 and CDR2: MDHEN and SYDVKM. Trimming removed 4 bases at V and 2 bases at J, with 12 bases between. This CDR3 comprises 14 residues.

This chain connects TRBV3-1 (or the pseudogene TRBV3-2) to TRBJ1-1; 7 positions agree with TRBD1. This CDR3 spans 14 amino acids. Germline-derived CDR1 and CDR2 are LGHDT and YNNKEL (reference sequence). Trimming removed 3 bases from V and 1 base from J; junction bases left unmatched: 2. DNA for the CDR3: TGTGCCAGCAGCCATGCAGGGGGGAACACTGAAGCTTTCTTT. This translates into CASSHAGGNTEAFF.

This sequence joins TRBV7-2 and TRBJ2-7, with 12 positions matching TRBD2. V lost 6 bases and J lost 3; bases outside the gene matches: 9. The CDR3 extends over 16 amino acids. The germline CDR1 and CDR2 sequences are SGHTA and FQGNSA. The CDR3 DNA reads TGTGCCAGCAGTTTTGGGCTAGCGGGGGGGATCTACGAGCAGTACTTC. Amino acid sequence: CASSFGLAGGIYEQYF.

J is TRBJ2-1 and V is TRBV12-3 or TRBV12-4, with a possible D match to TRBD2 (6 bases). The CDR3 has 13 amino acids. V was pared by 5 bases and J by 4 bases, with 9 bases between. DNA of the CDR3: TGTGCCAGCAGTCGGGAGTTGTACAATGAGCAGTTCTTC. As protein: CASSRELYNEQFF.

V and J are TRBV29-1 and TRBJ2-1; possibly TRBD2 for D (6 bases). V gave up 4 bases and J gave up 7 bases, with 8 bases separating them. CDR3 length: 11 residues. Per the germline V gene, CDR1 is SQVTM and CDR2 is ANQGSEA. Written as DNA, the CDR3 is TGCAGCGTTGGGGCGGGGAATGAGCAGTTCTTC. Protein product: CSVGAGNEQFF.

CDR3 nucleotide sequence: TGCGCCAGCAGCGAAACGGGGGGGCCAGGAGAGACCCAGTACTTC. It specifies CASSETGGPGETQYF. This rearrangement joins TRBV5-1 to TRBJ2-5; 8 bases match TRBD2. From germline, CDR1 is SGHRS and CDR2 YFSETQ. J was trimmed by 4 bases and V by 4 bases; bases with no gene match: 9. There are 15 residues in the CDR3.

The chain carries TRBV10-2 and TRBJ1-1; D remains unclear. Trimming stripped 7 bases from V and 1 base from J, with 16 bases between. The CDR3 has 15 residues. Germline CDR1 and CDR2: WSHSY and SAAADI. Written as DNA, the CDR3 is TGCGCCAGCACCTTAGGAGGCAGGACGAACACTGAAGCTTTCTTT. This encodes CASTLGGRTNTEAFF.

V gene TRBV2 combines with J gene TRBJ2-1, with D possibly matching TRBD2 (6 bases). V dropped 5 bases and J dropped 5 bases, with 13 bases sitting between them. CDR3 size: 14 residues. CDR1 and CDR2 from the germline V gene are SNHLY and FYNNEI. The CDR3 reads CASSLATTHNEQFF. The CDR3 DNA reads TGTGCCAGCAGTCTAGCGACCACCCACAATGAGCAGTTCTTC.

The V and J genes are TRBV24-1 and TRBJ1-2, with a possible D match to TRBD1 (5 bases). Trimming removed 6 bases from V and 7 bases from J, with 8 bases in between. Germline V CDR1 and CDR2: KGHDR, SFDVKD. The CDR3 covers 11 residues. CDR3 residues: CATSKDSGYTF. In DNA, the CDR3 is TGTGCCACCAGTAAAGACAGTGGCTACACCTTC.

The gene calls are TRBV28 and TRBJ2-4; 7 positions match TRBD2. This CDR3 contains 13 residues. Germline V gene data show CDR1 as MDHEN and CDR2 as SYDVKM. J lost 4 bases, V lost 7 bases, and 4 bases had no gene match. DNA for the CDR3: TGTGCCAGCACCTCGGGAGGAAAAAACATTCAGTACTTC. Protein: CASTSGGKNIQYF.

The chain carries TRBV19 and TRBJ1-5; 7 bases are shared with TRBD1. The CDR3 runs 16 residues. Germline V lookup: CDR1 LNHDA, CDR2 SQIVND (reference sequence). Trimming took 7 bases from V and 5 from J; bases not matched to a gene: 14. The CDR3 region is CASMNLRQGFYQPQHF. CDR3 bases: TGTGCCAGTATGAACTTAAGACAGGGATTTTATCAGCCCCAGCATTTT.

The chain employs TRBV19 and TRBJ1-6; TRBD1 matches 9 bases. This CDR3 spans 16 amino acids. V was clipped by 7 bases and J by 4 bases; unmatched bases: 8. From germline, CDR1 is LNHDA and CDR2 SQIVND (reference sequence). The DNA for the CDR3 is TGTGCCAGTACTCAGAACAGGGGGCAATATAATTCACCCCTCCACTTT. Amino acids: CASTQNRGQYNSPLHF.

The chain combines TRBV6-6 with TRBJ2-7; tentatively, D is TRBD2 (5 bases). Germline CDR1 is MNHNY and CDR2 is SVGAGI (reference sequence). V gave up 2 bases and J gave up 3 bases, with 8 bases separating them. The CDR3 has 13 amino acids. The chain's CDR3 is CASSYGSHYEQYF. The CDR3 nucleotides read TGTGCCAGCAGTTACGGGAGTCACTACGAGCAGTACTTC.

J is TRBJ1-6 and V is TRBV9, with 8 bases matching TRBD1. CDR1 SGDLS and CDR2 YYNGEE come from the germline V gene. V gave up 3 bases and J gave up 0 bases; unmatched junction bases: 5. The CDR3 has 17 amino acids. The CDR3 DNA follows: TGTGCCAGCAGCGCCACAGGGGGTAGCTCCTATAATTCACCCCTCCACTTT. Protein sequence: CASSATGGSSYNSPLHF.

The V call is TRBV11-2, the J call TRBJ2-5; 11 bases match TRBD2. With V trimmed by 1 base and J by 6 bases, 1 base remained unmatched. The germline V gene encodes CDR1 SGHAT and CDR2 FQNNGV. The CDR3 is made up of 14 amino acids. The CDR3 loop is CASSLGLAGKTQYF. As DNA, the CDR3 is TGTGCCAGCAGCTTAGGACTAGCGGGAAAGACCCAGTACTTC.

The chain combines TRBV5-6 with TRBJ2-7; 8 bases agree with TRBD1. The CDR3 totals 14 residues. Trimming took 4 bases from V and 6 from J; bases not matched to a gene: 9. CDR1 and CDR2 from the germline V gene are SGHDT and YYEEEE. The CDR3 DNA sequence: TGTGCCAGCAGCCTAGGACAGGGCCTAGGCGAGCAGTACTTC. Translation gives CASSLGQGLGEQYF.

The chain joins TRBV19 to TRBJ2-3, with D possibly being TRBD2 (6 bases). Germline V gives CDR1 LNHDA, CDR2 SQIVND (reference sequence). This CDR3 comprises 16 residues. Trimming shortened V by 4 bases and J by 0 bases, and 14 bases separated the two germline ends. For the CDR3, the DNA is TGTGCCAGTAGTACAGCCTTGGGGGGTAGCACAGATACGCAGTATTTT. Its protein is CASSTALGGSTDTQYF.

The J gene is TRBJ1-5, the V gene TRBV28, with D uncertain. Per germline, CDR1 MDHEN and CDR2 SYDVKM. CDR3 length equals 12 residues. The V and J ends lost 7 bases and 6 bases respectively, with 10 bases between them. CDR3 bases: TGTGCCAGCACTGCGGGAGGTCAGCCCCAGCATTTT. This sequence encodes CASTAGGQPQHF.

The rearrangement uses TRBV7-8 and TRBJ2-1, with TRBD2 matching over 9 bases. The CDR3 loop spans 16 amino acids. J gave up 6 bases and V 5 bases, and 11 bases lay outside the gene matches. In germline, CDR1 is SGHVS, CDR2 FQNEAQ. In nucleotides, the CDR3 is TGTGCCAGCAGCCCCCCTAGCGGGAACTCTGGCAATGAGCAGTTCTTC. This encodes CASSPPSGNSGNEQFF.

The rearrangement joins TRBV7-8 to TRBJ2-5; D perhaps matches TRBD2 (7 bases). V dropped 1 base and J dropped 5 bases, with 17 bases sitting between them. Germline V gene data show CDR1 as SGHVS and CDR2 as FQNEAQ. The CDR3 spans 16 residues. CDR3 nucleotides: TGTGCCAGCAGCTTAGTTGGGGGGGCCTTTGGGGAGACCCAGTACTTC. It encodes CASSLVGGAFGETQYF.

The chain recombines TRBV6-5 with TRBJ1-5; TRBD1 agrees at 8 bases. The CDR3 spans 14 residues. After removal of 8 bases from V and 5 bases from J, the junction contained 8 bases not matched to a gene. The germline gives CDR1 MNHEY, CDR2 SVGAGI. CDR3 protein: CASRDRSKDQPQHF. CDR3 coding DNA: TGTGCCAGCCGGGACAGGTCAAAGGATCAGCCCCAGCATTTT.

This chain uses TRBV19 with TRBJ1-4; TRBD1 matches 9 bases. CDR1 is LNHDA, CDR2 SQIVND, per germline (reference sequence). Trimming cost V 5 bases and J 8 bases; bases outside gene matches: 9. This CDR3 is built from 15 residues. The CDR3 loop is CASSLTGGAREKLFF. The CDR3 coding sequence is TGTGCCAGTAGTCTTACAGGGGGCGCAAGGGAAAAACTGTTTTTT.

The chain has TRBV7-8 and TRBJ1-5, with D unresolved. Germline V gene data show CDR1 as SGHVS and CDR2 as FQNEAQ. The V end lost 3 bases, the J end lost 0 bases, and 9 bases lay between the germline ends. The CDR3 is made up of 15 amino acids. CDR3 nucleotide sequence: TGTGCCAGCAGCTTGGCCTTAAGTAGCAATCAGCCCCAGCATTTT. Protein: CASSLALSSNQPQHF.

The chain has TRBV11-2 and TRBJ1-2, with D tentatively TRBD1 (6 bases). Germline V CDR1 and CDR2: SGHAT, FQNNGV. V lost 7 bases and J 2 bases, leaving 14 bases between the germline ends. The CDR3 spans 14 residues. The CDR3 region is CASTPRGSNYGYTF. DNA for the CDR3: TGTGCCAGCACACCTAGGGGGAGCAACTATGGCTACACCTTC.

This chain joins TRBV3-1 (or the pseudogene TRBV3-2) and TRBJ1-1, with 9 bases fitting TRBD1. J lost 1 base, V lost 6 bases, and 0 bases had no gene match. CDR1 and CDR2 (germline): LGHDT, YNNKEL (reference sequence). The CDR3 has 13 residues. CDR3 protein: CASRTGGNTEAFF. The CDR3 DNA reads as TGTGCCAGCAGGACAGGGGGGAACACTGAAGCTTTCTTT.

V is TRBV30 and J is TRBJ1-3; the D is unclear. Trimming took 2 bases from V and 0 from J, leaving 8 bases between them. Per the germline V gene, CDR1 is GTSNPN and CDR2 is SVGIG (reference sequence). This CDR3 has 14 residues. This chain's CDR3 is CAWSPGDSGNTIYF. The CDR3 DNA follows: TGTGCCTGGAGTCCCGGGGACTCTGGAAACACCATATATTTT.

The V call is TRBV13, the J call TRBJ2-7, with 10 bases aligning to TRBD1. V shed 5 bases and J 3 bases; nucleotides not matched to a gene: 4. Germline CDR1 and CDR2: PRHDT and FYEKMQ (reference sequence). This CDR3 is 14 amino acids long. CDR3 nucleotide sequence: TGTGCCAGCAGCCCTCGGGACAGGGGCTACGAGCAGTACTTC. Its protein is CASSPRDRGYEQYF.

The genes are TRBV27 and TRBJ2-7, with 8 bases that match TRBD1. Per the germline V gene, CDR1 is MNHEY and CDR2 is SMNVEV (reference sequence). Germline trimming cut 4 bases from V and 6 bases from J; bases unmatched to any gene: 8. This CDR3 has 14 residues. DNA of the CDR3: TGTGCCAGCAGTTCCCTCGACAGGGGAAGCGAGCAGTACTTC. Amino acids: CASSSLDRGSEQYF.